This T cell receptor beta chain was retrieved from a study of cytomegalovirus exposure and HLA in healthy donors (TCRdb year 2017). In terms of the full investigation: In an earlier analysis of roughly 500 of the donors, approximately 260 Gb of sequence data and 90 million to 120 million unique TCR beta sequences from about 179 million T cells were reported. Approximately 310 gigabases of sequencing data and 78 million or so unique TCR sequences were included in an early release covering roughly 700 HLA-typed donors. The genetic ancestry cluster associated with self-reported Caucasian donors included around four fifths of the roughly 380 genotyped donors. The aim of the study was to test whether cataloging public T cell receptors could identify signatures of past pathogen exposure. The study profiled the T cell repertoires of some 610 subjects by immunosequencing and related them to cytomegalovirus serostatus. In addition to the first cohort of 666 subjects, a separate validation cohort of approximately 130 different subjects was used. To predict cytomegalovirus infection status, the study brought together high-throughput TCR immunosequencing, statistical association of individual TCRs with disease status, and machine learning. A later analysis re-analyzed previously published TCR beta repertoires from 600 to 850 donors and added high-resolution HLA genotyping to study TCR occurrence patterns. In the later analysis, no new phenotypic data were used to find candidate immune exposures; instead, reliance was placed on TCR beta sequences and their occurrence across donors. An earlier analysis of fewer than 750 of the donors used high-throughput TCR beta sequencing to judge whether each TCR beta V gene segment behaved as functional or pseudogenic. Donor age, sex, ethnicity and CMV serostatus were collected together with the repertoire data. In a later genetic analysis, genome-wide SNP genotypes for about 55% of the roughly 700 donors were used, and that subset was treated as a discovery cohort. All discovery cohort repertoires had been generated using a single sequencing platform. Both class I and class II loci were covered by HLA typing, at four-digit resolution. Typing coverage differed by locus: A, B, C, DRB1 and DQB1 were typed in about 620-640 donors, DQA1 in 500 to 550, DPA1 in nearly 610, and DPB1 in roughly 470. Four or five DR-DQ haplotypes were treated as single units for association and clustering because of strong linkage in the cohort. Among 350 to 400 genotyped donors of the cohort, an average of 235,054 unique TCR beta nucleotide sequences were sequenced per donor, about a sixth of them non-productive.

Broader findings and caveats from the paper: In a later analysis, several top co-occurrence clusters were reported to appear linked to parvovirus B19, influenza, CMV and Epstein-Barr virus. In a later genetic analysis, fewer N-insertions in productive TCRs were reported among donors in an Asian-associated ancestry cluster than the 666-donor mean. The cohort was sequenced for TCR beta chains only, and without alpha or paired-chain data the features that could be detected were limited. The classifier was reported to diagnose cytomegalovirus status with high specificity and sensitivity in both the original and validation cohorts. It was suggested by the authors that the approach could potentially be generalized to other disease states and immunological phenotypes. In a later analysis, the rate of TCR association differed among HLA loci, with DRB1 alleles having the most associated TCRs and HLA-C alleles having the fewest. A cluster of highly shared sequence variants was judged likely to represent a technical artifact of the sequencing pipeline. A few of the identified cytomegalovirus-associated TCR beta chains were confirmed in vitro to be specific for cytomegalovirus antigens. A later analysis found that most CMV-associated TCR beta chains appeared HLA-restricted, with HLA associations seemingly driven largely by CMV exposure. Presence/absence analyses assumed roughly uniform sequencing depth across donors, an assumption that may not hold. A further reported finding was that TCR beta sequences accurately predicted the HLA-A and HLA-B alleles for most subjects in the first cohort. V-gene and J-gene trimming of TCR beta chains was associated with a missense DCLRE1C variant in a later genetic analysis, and the association was replicated in an independent cohort. Strong co-occurrence of HLA alleles, especially DR and DQ, made assigning TCR associations to individual alleles difficult. Specific HLA alleles were associated with over 15,000 TCR beta sequences at a false discovery rate of 0.05 in a later analysis. Compared with equally common non-associated chains, HLA-associated TCR beta chains in a later analysis were more clonally expanded and had lower generation probabilities. In the study, roughly 160 TCR beta chains were listed as associated with cytomegalovirus. Some IMGT-functional V segments, including TRBV6-2 and TRBV6-3, could not be distinguished by the 87-base-pair reads and were therefore excluded. For the cohort, immune exposure information was limited to CMV serostatus. Most TCR sequences were observed very rarely across donors, whereas some public TCRs were present in many individuals. Roughly 17 rarely observed V segments, including chromosome 9 orphons, were excluded from the earlier analysis of several hundred of the donors because counts were too low. In an earlier analysis of some 500 of the donors, most TCR beta V segments appeared in productive rearrangements about 87% or about 30% of the time, broadly matching IMGT annotations. Linkage disequilibrium might explain the correlated functional status among segregating V segments, but an unknown experimental factor could not be excluded. Because HLA typing was unavailable for some donors at each locus, only the typed subset was used in association tests.

CDR1 and CDR2, per the germline V gene, are MGHRA and YSYEKL. The V end loses 6 bases and the J end loses 8 bases, and a stretch of 8 bases separates them. The CDR3 numbers 11 residues from cysteine through phenylalanine. Of the read, only the CDR3 DNA is kept; its 33 bases are in frame from base 1. Remarks on this clone: Its binding antigen is unknown. No clone much larger than this one lies a single base away; base qualities are absent.

The cohort was made up of approximately 670 healthy bone marrow donors. Cohort members were all nominally healthy when sampled, although unrecorded immune exposures were likely present. The donor was CMV seropositive and was included in the group of 250 to 300 seropositive cohort members. Every donor gave a peripheral blood sample, and the peripheral blood mononuclear cells from that sample were used for TCR beta sequencing. Genomic DNA extraction from the blood cell samples was performed with the Qiagen DNeasy Blood Extraction Kit. Library method: the immunoSEQ multiplex PCR assay. For the multiplex PCR, a mixture combining 60 forward primers for TCR Vbeta segments and 13 reverse primers for TCR Jbeta segments was used. A multiplex PCR assay on genomic DNA amplified the CDR3 region of rearranged TCR beta genes. The Illumina HiSeq System was used to sequence the amplified TCR beta libraries as 87-base-pair reads. Concerning the study's data processing: In a later analysis, tens of millions of unique TCR beta chains were counted across the approximately 640 repertoires, and around 10 million of these chains were shared by at least two donors. Raw reads were error-corrected and collapsed into unique sequences with a nearest-neighbor algorithm that merged closely related sequences to remove PCR and sequencing errors. V, D and J gene segments were assigned by aligning CDR3 sequences to IMGT reference sequences. For a sequence to be retained, at least a six-nucleotide match to both a V gene segment and a J gene segment was required. Rearrangements were classified as productive when the CDR3 lacked stop codons and remained in frame with V and J, and all other rearrangements were classified as non-productive. Following IMGT convention, CDR3 was defined as the stretch from the second conserved V-encoded cysteine up to the conserved J-encoded phenylalanine. The earlier analysis of about 590 of the donors excluded sequences that lacked an unambiguous match to a single V gene segment. An earlier analysis of over 450 of the donors classified V segments as functional when productive rearrangements were above 56.7% and as segregating when the standard deviation between donors was above 5%. A statistical classification framework was built for diagnosing cytomegalovirus status from the catalog of TCR beta chain sequences. V and J gene assignment, in a later analysis, came from comparing TCR nucleotide sequences with IMGT/GENE-DB human TR gene sequences. In a later analysis, CDR3 sequences and most-parsimonious VDJ recombination scenarios were assigned using the TCRdist pipeline. In a later analysis, each TCR beta chain was defined by its CDR3 amino acid sequence together with its V-gene family, and reads lacking a unique V-gene family were excluded. In a later analysis, 500 to 700 highly shared, low-generation-probability nucleotide sequences were removed to address suspected cross-contamination and a sequencing artifact. For each public chain, a later analysis derived a clonal expansion index from normalized ranks of inferred template counts within each repertoire. Generation probabilities in a later analysis came from a VDJ recombination model fitted to out-of-frame rearrangements, and those results were checked against IGoR. In a later analysis, hypergeometric tests were used to score TCR-TCR, TCR-HLA and TCR-CMV co-occurrence, with a repertoire-size bias correction applied to TCR pairs. To estimate false discovery rates, a later analysis permuted the HLA or CMV assignments 20 times. In a later analysis, co-occurring TCRs were grouped using DBSCAN, and TCRdist sequence similarity was added for clustering within HLA-allele-positive subsets. For co-occurrence clustering, repertoires with fewer than 30,000 or more than 120,000 public chains were excluded, along with 5 or 6 repertoires with anomalous nucleotide sharing. Imported from immuneACCESS, the table was reduced by TCRdb to in-frame sequences with V and J called. These copies leave out some clones; in studies compared against another copy, an unresolved V gene accounts for under half, and the cause of the remainder is not known. V, J and clone size are taken as reported in that table, and D and trimming were inferred from the DNA itself. Present in this sample are almost 65,000 clones, around 74% of which were seen just once. Jointly, the top ten make up roughly 5.1% of the sample.

This TCR was sampled from a male donor in good health and CMV-seropositive. The chain uses TRBV4-1 and TRBJ2-1; the D gene remains uncertain. Sample: PBMCs. CDR3 region: CASRLLDEQFF. The DNA sequence is given as TGCGCCAGCAGGCTTTTAGATGAGCAGTTCTTC.